This section outlines one TCR beta chain sequence together with its context. Its antigen remains undetermined. Per-nucleotide qualities are absent, and no much larger clonotype sits a single base away. These data come from a study of cytomegalovirus exposure and HLA in healthy donors (dated by TCRdb to the late 2010s). Study-wide context: An earlier analysis of roughly 500 of the donors reported 250 to 300 Gb of sequence data and 117 million unique TCR beta sequences from about 200 million T cells. Along with the roughly 670-subject first cohort, a separate validation cohort of 120 different subjects was used. HLA typing covered class I and class II loci at four-digit resolution. Roughly 5 DR-DQ haplotypes were handled as single units for association and clustering, since linkage in the cohort was strong. In an earlier analysis of 500 to 650 of the donors, high-throughput TCR beta sequencing was used to judge whether each TCR beta V gene segment behaved as functional or pseudogenic. On average, 235,054 unique TCR beta nucleotide sequences were sequenced per donor among more than 350 genotyped donors of the cohort, with around 19% of those sequences being non-productive. A later genetic analysis took genome-wide SNP genotypes for about 60% of the roughly 670 donors and used that subset as a discovery cohort. Donor age, sex, ethnicity and CMV serostatus were compiled alongside the repertoire data. About 320 gigabases of sequencing data and 78 million or so unique TCR sequences were included in an early release covering roughly 600 HLA-typed donors. Every discovery cohort repertoire had been produced on one sequencing platform. Typing coverage varied by locus: about 620-630 donors for A, B, C, DRB1 and DQB1; some 520 for DQA1; nearly 610 for DPA1; around 490 for DPB1. Of the roughly 400 genotyped donors, 65% to 90% were placed in the genetic ancestry cluster associated with self-reported Caucasian donors. The study used immunosequencing to profile the T cell repertoires of under 700 subjects and linked those repertoires to cytomegalovirus serostatus. In the later analysis, no new phenotypic data were used to find candidate immune exposures; instead, reliance was placed on TCR beta sequences and their occurrence across donors. To predict cytomegalovirus infection status, the study combined high-throughput TCR immunosequencing, statistical association of individual TCRs with disease status, and machine learning. The study was designed to test whether signatures of past pathogen exposure could be identified by cataloging public T cell receptors. A later analysis re-analyzed previously published TCR beta repertoires from approximately 700 donors and added high-resolution HLA genotyping to study TCR occurrence patterns. Study-wide conclusions, independent of this receptor: A later genetic analysis reported fewer N-insertions in productive TCRs among donors in an Asian-associated ancestry cluster than the approximately 670-donor mean. Because the 87-base-pair reads could not distinguish some IMGT-functional V segments, including TRBV6-2 and TRBV6-3, those segments were excluded. A cluster of highly shared sequence variants was judged likely to represent a technical artifact of the sequencing pipeline. Most TCR sequences were observed very rarely across donors, whereas some public TCRs were present in many individuals. An association between a missense DCLRE1C variant and V-gene and J-gene trimming of TCR beta chains was found in a later genetic analysis and replicated in an independent cohort. Linkage disequilibrium might explain the correlated functional status among segregating V segments, but an unknown experimental factor could not be excluded. Because counts were too low, roughly 16 rarely observed V segments, including chromosome 9 orphons, were left out of the earlier analysis of 500 to 650 of the donors. In a later analysis, some 18,000 TCR beta sequences were associated with specific HLA alleles at a false discovery rate of 0.05. A later analysis found that HLA-associated TCR beta chains were more clonally expanded and had lower generation probabilities than equally common non-associated chains. It was suggested by the authors that the approach could potentially be generalized to other disease states and immunological phenotypes. A total of 150 to 200 TCR beta chains were listed by the study as associated with cytomegalovirus. A later analysis found that TCR association rates varied across HLA loci, with DRB1 alleles showing the most associated TCRs and HLA-C alleles the fewest. In vitro tests confirmed that three of the cytomegalovirus-associated TCR beta chains recognize cytomegalovirus antigens. The classifier was reported to diagnose cytomegalovirus status with high specificity and sensitivity in both the original and validation cohorts. The only immune exposure information available for the cohort was CMV serostatus. In an earlier analysis of approximately 590 of the donors, most TCR beta V segments appeared in productive rearrangements about 87% or about 30% of the time, broadly matching IMGT annotations. When HLA alleles, especially DR and DQ, strongly co-occurred, attributing TCR associations to individual alleles was difficult. In this cohort, only TCR beta chains were sequenced, and detectable features were limited by the absence of alpha or paired-chain data. In a later analysis, several top co-occurrence clusters were reported to appear linked to parvovirus B19, influenza, CMV and Epstein-Barr virus. HLA typing was unavailable for some donors at each locus, so association tests used only the typed subset. A further reported finding was that TCR beta sequences accurately predicted the HLA-A and HLA-B alleles for most subjects in the first cohort. A later analysis found that most CMV-associated TCR beta chains appeared HLA-restricted, with HLA associations seemingly driven largely by CMV exposure. Sequencing depth was assumed to be roughly uniform across donors in the presence/absence analyses, though that assumption may not hold.

Library preparation was by the immunoSEQ multiplex PCR assay. A mixture of 60 forward primers for TCR Vbeta segments and 13 reverse primers for TCR Jbeta segments was used in the multiplex PCR. The CDR3 region of rearranged TCR beta genes was amplified from genomic DNA by a multiplex PCR assay. The amplified TCR beta libraries were sequenced on the Illumina HiSeq System as 87-base-pair reads. The authors processed their data as follows. In a later analysis, some 80 million unique TCR beta chains were counted across the 650 to 700 repertoires, and approximately 11 million of these chains were shared by at least two donors. A nearest-neighbor algorithm error-corrected the raw reads and collapsed the reads into unique sequences, merging closely related sequences to remove PCR and sequencing errors. CDR3 sequences were aligned to IMGT reference sequences to assign V, D and J gene segments. For a sequence to be retained, a match of at least six nucleotides was required to both a V gene segment and a J gene segment. Rearrangements were classified as productive when the CDR3 lacked stop codons and remained in frame with V and J, and all other rearrangements were classified as non-productive. Following IMGT convention, CDR3 was defined as the stretch from the second conserved V-encoded cysteine to the conserved J-encoded phenylalanine. The earlier analysis of approximately 500 of the donors excluded sequences that lacked an unambiguous match to a single V gene segment. In an earlier analysis of 587 of the donors, V segments were called functional above 56.7% productive rearrangements and were called segregating when the between-donor standard deviation exceeded 5%. A statistical classification framework was built to diagnose cytomegalovirus status from the catalog of TCR beta chain sequences. In a later analysis, V and J genes were assigned by comparing TCR nucleotide sequences against IMGT/GENE-DB human TR gene sequences. A later analysis assigned CDR3 sequences and most-parsimonious VDJ recombination scenarios with the TCRdist pipeline. In a later analysis, each TCR beta chain was defined by its CDR3 amino acid sequence together with its V-gene family, and reads lacking a unique V-gene family were excluded. As a way to deal with suspected cross-contamination and a sequencing artifact, a later analysis dropped approximately 570 nucleotide sequences that were highly shared and had low generation probability. In a later analysis, a clonal expansion index for each public chain was calculated from normalized within-repertoire ranks of inferred template counts. A later analysis computed generation probabilities with a VDJ recombination model fitted to out-of-frame rearrangements, and checked the results against IGoR. In a later analysis, hypergeometric tests were used to score TCR-TCR, TCR-HLA and TCR-CMV co-occurrence, with a repertoire-size bias correction applied to TCR pairs. To estimate false discovery rates, a later analysis permuted the HLA or CMV assignments 20 times. A later analysis grouped co-occurring TCRs with DBSCAN, adding TCRdist sequence similarity when clustering within HLA-allele-positive subsets. Co-occurrence clustering excluded repertoires with fewer than 30,000 or more than 120,000 public chains, plus five with anomalous nucleotide sharing. TCRdb's version of the immuneACCESS table is confined to in-frame rearrangements and falls short of the full clone set. An unresolved V gene accounts for under half of the shortfall where checked; the remainder is of unknown origin. V and J calls and clone size come straight from that table; D and trimming were deduced from the DNA. The sample table lists some 75,000 clones, about 79% of them with a count of one. The top ten constitute under 6% of the sample.

In total, 630 or so healthy bone marrow donors made up the cohort. All cohort members were sampled while nominally healthy, although unrecorded immune exposures were likely present. The donor tested CMV seropositive, placing the donor among the 310 or so seropositive members of the cohort. Every donor gave a peripheral blood sample, and the peripheral blood mononuclear cells from that sample were used for TCR beta sequencing. Genomic DNA extraction from the blood cell samples was performed with the Qiagen DNeasy Blood Extraction Kit. Via the germline V gene, CDR1 is ENHRY and CDR2 SYGVKD. The junction carries 8 bases between V and J, which are trimmed by 6 bases and 0 bases respectively. The CDR3 contains 13 residues, cysteine and phenylalanine counted. CDR3 DNA only is kept here, 39 bases in frame from base 1.

The receptor's source is a young man in good health and CMV-seropositive. The sequencing sample was made of PBMCs. The sequence is built from TRBV10-3 and TRBJ1-1; the D segment could be TRBD1, given 6 matching bases. The CDR3 protein is CAIRGQVNTEAFF. The DNA sequence is given as TGTGCCATCAGGGGACAAGTGAACACTGAAGCTTTCTTT.